This T cell receptor beta chain derives from a study of blood T cell repertoires in COVID-19. Study-wide background: Samples came from the United States, Italy and Spain, spanning acute and convalescent COVID-19.

The germline CDR1 and CDR2 sequences are MRHNA and SNTAGT. Trimming stripped 5 bases from V and 6 bases from J, with 18 bases between. This CDR3 region has 15 residues. The repertoire was sequenced with immunoSEQ multiplex PCR; TCRdb's copy has only in-frame clones and lacks some. The data show about 14,000 clones, around nine tenths seen once. The chain links TRBV6-4 to TRBJ2-3; possible D gene TRBD2, 6 bases. The sequenced sample was peripheral blood. The receptor's source is a human donor in a cohort sampled during active COVID-19. CDR3 sequence: CASSPTAGPWDTQYF. The DNA of the CDR3 is TGTGCCAGCAGTCCAACAGCGGGTCCGTGGGATACGCAGTATTTT.